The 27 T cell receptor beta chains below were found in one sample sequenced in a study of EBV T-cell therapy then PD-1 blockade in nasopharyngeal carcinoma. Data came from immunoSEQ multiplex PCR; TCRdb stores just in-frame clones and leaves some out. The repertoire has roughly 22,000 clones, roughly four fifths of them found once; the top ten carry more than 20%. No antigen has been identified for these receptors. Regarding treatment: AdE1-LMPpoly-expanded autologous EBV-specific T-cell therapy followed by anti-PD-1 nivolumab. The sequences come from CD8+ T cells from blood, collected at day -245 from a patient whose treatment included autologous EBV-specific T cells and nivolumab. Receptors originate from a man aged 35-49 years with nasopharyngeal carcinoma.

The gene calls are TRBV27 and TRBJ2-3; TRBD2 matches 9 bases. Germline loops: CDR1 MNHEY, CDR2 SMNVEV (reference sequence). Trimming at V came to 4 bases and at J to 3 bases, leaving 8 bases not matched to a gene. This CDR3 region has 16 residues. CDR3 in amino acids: CASSSPSGAGTDTQYF. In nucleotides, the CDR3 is TGTGCCAGCAGTTCTCCTAGCGGGGCTGGGACAGATACGCAGTATTTT.

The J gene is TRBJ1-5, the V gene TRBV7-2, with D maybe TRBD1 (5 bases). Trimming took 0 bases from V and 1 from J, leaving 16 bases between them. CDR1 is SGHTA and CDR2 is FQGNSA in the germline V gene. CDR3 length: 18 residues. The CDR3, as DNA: TGTGCCAGCAGCTTAGCGCCCCGGACATATTCAAGCAATCAGCCCCAGCATTTT. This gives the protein CASSLAPRTYSSNQPQHF.

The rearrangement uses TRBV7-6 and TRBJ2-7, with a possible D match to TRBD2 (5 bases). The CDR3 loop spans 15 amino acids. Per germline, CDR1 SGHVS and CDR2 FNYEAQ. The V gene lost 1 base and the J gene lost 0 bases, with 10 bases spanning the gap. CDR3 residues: CASSLERAPSYEQYF. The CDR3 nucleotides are TGTGCCAGCAGCTTAGAGAGGGCCCCCTCCTACGAGCAGTACTTC.

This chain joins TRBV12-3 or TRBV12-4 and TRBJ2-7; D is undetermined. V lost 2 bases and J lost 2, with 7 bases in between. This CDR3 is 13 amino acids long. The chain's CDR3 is CASSLSGPYEQYF. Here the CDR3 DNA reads TGTGCCAGCAGTTTATCGGGCCCCTACGAGCAGTACTTC.

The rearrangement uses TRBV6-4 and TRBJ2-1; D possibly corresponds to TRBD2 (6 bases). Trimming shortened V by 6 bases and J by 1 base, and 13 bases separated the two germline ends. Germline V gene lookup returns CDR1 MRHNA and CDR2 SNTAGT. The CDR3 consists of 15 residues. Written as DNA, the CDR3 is TGTGCCAGCAGCCTCAGGGCGGGGTCCTACAATGAGCAGTTCTTC. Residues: CASSLRAGSYNEQFF.

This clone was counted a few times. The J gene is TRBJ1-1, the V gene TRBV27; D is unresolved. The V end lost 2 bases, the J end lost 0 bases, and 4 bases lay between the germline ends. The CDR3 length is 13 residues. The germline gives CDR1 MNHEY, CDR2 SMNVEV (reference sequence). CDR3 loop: CASSLMMNTEAFF. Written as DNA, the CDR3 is TGTGCCAGCAGTTTAATGATGAACACTGAAGCTTTCTTT.

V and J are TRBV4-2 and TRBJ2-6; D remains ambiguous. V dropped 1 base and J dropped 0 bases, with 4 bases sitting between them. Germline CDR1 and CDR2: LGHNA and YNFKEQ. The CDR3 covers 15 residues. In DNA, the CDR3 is TGTGCCAGCAGCCAAGGGGACTCTGGGGCCAACGTCCTGACTTTC. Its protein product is CASSQGDSGANVLTF.

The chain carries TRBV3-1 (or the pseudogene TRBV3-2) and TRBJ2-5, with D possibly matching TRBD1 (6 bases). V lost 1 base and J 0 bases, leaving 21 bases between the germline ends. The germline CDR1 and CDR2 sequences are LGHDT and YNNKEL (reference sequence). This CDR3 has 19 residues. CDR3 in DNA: TGTGCCAGCAGCCAAGCCCCCCCCGCACAGGGACGATACCAAGAGACCCAGTACTTC. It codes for CASSQAPPAQGRYQETQYF.

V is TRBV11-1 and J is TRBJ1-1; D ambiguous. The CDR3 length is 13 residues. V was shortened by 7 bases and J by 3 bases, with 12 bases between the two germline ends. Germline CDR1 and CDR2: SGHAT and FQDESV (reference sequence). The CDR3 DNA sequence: TGTGCCAGCACCCTGGACCCGGACACTGAAGCTTTCTTT. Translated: CASTLDPDTEAFF.

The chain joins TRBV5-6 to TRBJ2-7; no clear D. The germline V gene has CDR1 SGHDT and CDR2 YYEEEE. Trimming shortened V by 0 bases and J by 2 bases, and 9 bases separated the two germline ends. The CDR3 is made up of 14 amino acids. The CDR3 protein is CASSLVTTAYEQYF. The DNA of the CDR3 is TGTGCCAGCAGCTTGGTGACCACGGCCTACGAGCAGTACTTC.

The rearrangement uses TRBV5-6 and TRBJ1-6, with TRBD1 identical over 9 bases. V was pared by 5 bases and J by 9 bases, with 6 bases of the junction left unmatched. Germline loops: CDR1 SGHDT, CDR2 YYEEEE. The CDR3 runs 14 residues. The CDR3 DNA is TGTGCCAGCAGGGACAGGGGTGTAGCTTCACCCCTCCACTTT. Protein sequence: CASRDRGVASPLHF.

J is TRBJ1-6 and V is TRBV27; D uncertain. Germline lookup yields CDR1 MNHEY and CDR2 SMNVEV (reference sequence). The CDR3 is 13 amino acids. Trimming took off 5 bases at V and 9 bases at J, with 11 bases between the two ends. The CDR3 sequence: CASSDRIGSPLHF. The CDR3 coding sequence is TGTGCCAGCAGTGACCGTATAGGTTCACCCCTCCACTTT.

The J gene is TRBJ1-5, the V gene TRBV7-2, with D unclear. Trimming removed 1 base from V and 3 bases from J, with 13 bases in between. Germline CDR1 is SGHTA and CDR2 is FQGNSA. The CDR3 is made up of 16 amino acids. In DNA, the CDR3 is TGTGCCAGCAGCTTAGAGTTTGGGCATAACAATCAGCCCCAGCATTTT. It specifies CASSLEFGHNNQPQHF.

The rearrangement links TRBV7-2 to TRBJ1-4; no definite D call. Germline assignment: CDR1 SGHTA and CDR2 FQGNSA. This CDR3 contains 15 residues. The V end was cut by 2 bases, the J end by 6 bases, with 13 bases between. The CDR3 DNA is TGTGCCAGCAGCTTAAGACCGGTTAGGGATGAAAAACTGTTTTTT. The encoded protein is CASSLRPVRDEKLFF.

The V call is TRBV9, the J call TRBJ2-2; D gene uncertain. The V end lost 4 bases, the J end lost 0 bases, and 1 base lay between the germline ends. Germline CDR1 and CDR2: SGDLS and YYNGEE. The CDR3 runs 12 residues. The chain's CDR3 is CASSPNTGELFF. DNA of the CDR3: TGTGCCAGCAGCCCGAACACCGGGGAGCTGTTTTTT.

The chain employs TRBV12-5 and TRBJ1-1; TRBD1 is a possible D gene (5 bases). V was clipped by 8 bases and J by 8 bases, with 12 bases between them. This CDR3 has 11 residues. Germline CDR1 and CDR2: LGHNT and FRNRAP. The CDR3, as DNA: TGTGCTAGTACCCTTGGGGGAGAAGCTTTCTTT. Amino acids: CASTLGGEAFF. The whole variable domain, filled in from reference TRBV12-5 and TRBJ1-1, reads DARVTQTPRHKVTEMGQEVTMRCQPILGHNTVFWYRQTMMQGLELLAYFRNRAPLDDSGMPKDRFSAEMPDATLATLKIQPSEPRDSAVYFCASTLGGEAFFGQGTRLTVV.

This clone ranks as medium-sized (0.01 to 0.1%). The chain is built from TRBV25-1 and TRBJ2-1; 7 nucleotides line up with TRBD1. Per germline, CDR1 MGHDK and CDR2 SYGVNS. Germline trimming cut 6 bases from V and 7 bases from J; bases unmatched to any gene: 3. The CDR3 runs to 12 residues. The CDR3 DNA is TGTGCCAGCAGACAGGGGCTGAATGAGCAGTTCTTC. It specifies CASRQGLNEQFF.

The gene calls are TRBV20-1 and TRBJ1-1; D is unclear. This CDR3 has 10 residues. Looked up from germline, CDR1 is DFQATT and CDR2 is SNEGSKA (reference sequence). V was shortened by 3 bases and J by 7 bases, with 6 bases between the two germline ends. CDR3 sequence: CSASTVEAFF. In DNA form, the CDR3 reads TGCAGTGCTAGCACAGTTGAAGCTTTCTTT.

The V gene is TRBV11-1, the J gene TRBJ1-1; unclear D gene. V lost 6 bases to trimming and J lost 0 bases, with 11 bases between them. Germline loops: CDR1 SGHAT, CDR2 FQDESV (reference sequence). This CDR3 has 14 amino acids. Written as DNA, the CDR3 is TGTGCCAGCAGTTCCCCCCCAATGAACACTGAAGCTTTCTTT. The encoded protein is CASSSPPMNTEAFF.

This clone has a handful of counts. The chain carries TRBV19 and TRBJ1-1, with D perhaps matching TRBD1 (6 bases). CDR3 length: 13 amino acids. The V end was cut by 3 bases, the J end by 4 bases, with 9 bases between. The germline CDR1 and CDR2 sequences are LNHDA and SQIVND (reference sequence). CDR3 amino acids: CASSMEGGTEAFF. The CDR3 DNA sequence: TGTGCCAGTAGTATGGAAGGGGGCACTGAAGCTTTCTTT.

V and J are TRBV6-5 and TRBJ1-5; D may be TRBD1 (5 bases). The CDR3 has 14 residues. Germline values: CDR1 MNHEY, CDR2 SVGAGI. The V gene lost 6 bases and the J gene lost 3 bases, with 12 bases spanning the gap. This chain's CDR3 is CASRAWGINQPQHF. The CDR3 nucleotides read TGTGCCAGCAGAGCATGGGGGATCAATCAGCCCCAGCATTTT.

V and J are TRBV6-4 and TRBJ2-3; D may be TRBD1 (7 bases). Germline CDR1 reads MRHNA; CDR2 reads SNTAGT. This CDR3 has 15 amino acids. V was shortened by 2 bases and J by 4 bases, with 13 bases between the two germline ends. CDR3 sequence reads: CASSDGGGGADTQYF. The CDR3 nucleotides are TGTGCCAGCAGTGACGGAGGAGGGGGCGCAGATACGCAGTATTTT.

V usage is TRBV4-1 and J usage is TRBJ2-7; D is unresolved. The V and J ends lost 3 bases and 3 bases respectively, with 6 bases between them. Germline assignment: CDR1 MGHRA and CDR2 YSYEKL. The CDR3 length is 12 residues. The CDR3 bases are TGCGCCAGCAGCCAGGGTCTCTACGAGCAGTACTTC. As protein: CASSQGLYEQYF.

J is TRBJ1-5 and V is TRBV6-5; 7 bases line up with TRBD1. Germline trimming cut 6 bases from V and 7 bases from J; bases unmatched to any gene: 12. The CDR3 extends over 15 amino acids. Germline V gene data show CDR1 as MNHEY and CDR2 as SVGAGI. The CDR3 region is CASSNRQGMRQPQHF. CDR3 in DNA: TGTGCCAGCAGCAACAGACAGGGTATGAGGCAGCCCCAGCATTTT.

CDR3 sequence: CASNVQGALGNSPLHF. Here the CDR3 DNA reads TGTGCCAGCAACGTACAGGGGGCCCTTGGAAATTCACCCCTCCACTTT. The chain combines TRBV2 with TRBJ1-6; TRBD1 matches at 9 bases. This CDR3 contains 16 residues. The V gene end was trimmed by 7 bases and the J gene end by 7 bases; junction bases not matched to a gene: 11. Germline-derived CDR1 and CDR2 are SNHLY and FYNNEI. Combining the CDR3 with reference TRBV2 and TRBJ1-6 gives the whole variable domain EPEVTQTPSHQVTQMGQEVILRCVPISNHLYFYWYRQILGQKVEFLVSFYNNEISEKSEIFDDQFSVERPDGSNFTLKIRSTKLEDSAMYFCASNVQGALGNSPLHFGNGTRLTVT.

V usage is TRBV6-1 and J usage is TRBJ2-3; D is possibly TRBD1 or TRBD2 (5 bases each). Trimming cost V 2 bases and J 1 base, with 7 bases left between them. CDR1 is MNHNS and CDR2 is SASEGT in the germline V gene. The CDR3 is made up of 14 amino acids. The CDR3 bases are TGTGCCAGCAGTGAATTGGGACGCACAGATACGCAGTATTTT. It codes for CASSELGRTDTQYF.

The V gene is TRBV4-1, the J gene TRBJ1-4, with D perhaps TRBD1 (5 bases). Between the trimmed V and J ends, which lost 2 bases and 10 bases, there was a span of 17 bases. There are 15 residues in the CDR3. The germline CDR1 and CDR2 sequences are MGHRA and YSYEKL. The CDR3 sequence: CASSQPRRSRGKLFF. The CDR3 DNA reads TGCGCCAGCAGCCAACCCCGACGGTCGAGGGGAAAACTGTTTTTT.